This TCR beta chain emerged from a study of cytomegalovirus exposure and HLA in healthy donors. Per the germline V gene, CDR1 is MNHEY and CDR2 is SVGAGI. This CDR3 spans 14 amino acids. V was pared by 4 bases and J by 4 bases, with 6 bases of the junction left unmatched. 13 Jbeta primers and 60 Vbeta primers were used for the PCR. Generated by immunoSEQ multiplex PCR, the TCRdb table keeps only in-frame clones and is missing some. The profile shows about 200,000 clones, roughly 80% of them singletons. Everyone who donated was a healthy bone marrow donor. The sample consisted of PBMCs. This clonotype originated in a man aged 40-49 years in good health and CMV-seropositive. V is TRBV6-5 and J is TRBJ1-2; 7 bases map to TRBD1. CDR3 protein: CASSWGQPSYGYTF. CDR3 coding DNA: TGTGCCAGCAGTTGGGGACAGCCTTCCTATGGCTACACCTTC.